Following are 2 T cell receptor beta chains from one sample sequenced in a study of cytomegalovirus exposure and HLA in healthy donors. The primer mix had 60 Vbeta and 13 Jbeta primers. Here immunoSEQ multiplex PCR was the method, and the copy in TCRdb shows in-frame clones only, minus some. The repertoire holds under 250,000 clones, with roughly 78% as singletons. The source material was PBMCs. The source is a woman under 40 in good health and CMV-seropositive.

The chain recombines TRBV4-3 with TRBJ1-5; 9 nucleotides match TRBD1. The CDR3 sequence is 18 residues long. With V trimmed by 0 bases and J by 5 bases, 11 bases remained unmatched. In germline, CDR1 is LGHNA, CDR2 YSLEER. For the CDR3, the DNA is TGCGCCAGCAGCCAAGATACGGAAGTCGGGACAGGGTATCAGCCCCAGCATTTT. It yields the protein CASSQDTEVGTGYQPQHF.

The rearrangement joins TRBV6-5 to TRBJ1-1; 9 bases line up with TRBD1. Trimming took 2 bases from V and 5 from J; bases not matched to a gene: 3. The CDR3 length is 14 residues. The germline CDR1 and CDR2 sequences are MNHEY and SVGAGI. The CDR3 DNA follows: TGTGCCAGCAGTTACCTCGGACAGGGGACTGAAGCTTTCTTT. It codes for CASSYLGQGTEAFF.